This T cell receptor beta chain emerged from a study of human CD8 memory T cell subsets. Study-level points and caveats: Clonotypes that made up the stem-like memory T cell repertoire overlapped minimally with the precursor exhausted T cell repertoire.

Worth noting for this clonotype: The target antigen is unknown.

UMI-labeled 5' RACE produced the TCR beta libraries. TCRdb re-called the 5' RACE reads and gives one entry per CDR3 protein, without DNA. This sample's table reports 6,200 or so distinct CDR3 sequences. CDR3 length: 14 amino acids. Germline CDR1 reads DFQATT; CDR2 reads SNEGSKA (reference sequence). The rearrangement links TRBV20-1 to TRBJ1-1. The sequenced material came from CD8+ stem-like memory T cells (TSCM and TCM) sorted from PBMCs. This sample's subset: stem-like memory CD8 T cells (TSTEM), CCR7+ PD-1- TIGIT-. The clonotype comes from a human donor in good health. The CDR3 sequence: CSARLGDSHTEAFF.